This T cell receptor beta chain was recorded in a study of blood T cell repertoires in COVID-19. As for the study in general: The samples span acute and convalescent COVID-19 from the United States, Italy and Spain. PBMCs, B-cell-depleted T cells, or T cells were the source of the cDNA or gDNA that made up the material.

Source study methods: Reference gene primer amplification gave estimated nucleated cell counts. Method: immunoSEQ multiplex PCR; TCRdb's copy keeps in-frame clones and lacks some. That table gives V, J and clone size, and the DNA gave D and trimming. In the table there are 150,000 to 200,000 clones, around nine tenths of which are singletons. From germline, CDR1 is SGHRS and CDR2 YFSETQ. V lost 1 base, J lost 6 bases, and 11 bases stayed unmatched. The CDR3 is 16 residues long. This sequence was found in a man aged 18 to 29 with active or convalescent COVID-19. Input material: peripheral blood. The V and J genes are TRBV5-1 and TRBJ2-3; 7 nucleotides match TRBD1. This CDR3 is CASSLRVLGGGDTQYF. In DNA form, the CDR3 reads TGCGCCAGCAGCTTGAGAGTCTTAGGGGGCGGCGATACGCAGTATTTT.